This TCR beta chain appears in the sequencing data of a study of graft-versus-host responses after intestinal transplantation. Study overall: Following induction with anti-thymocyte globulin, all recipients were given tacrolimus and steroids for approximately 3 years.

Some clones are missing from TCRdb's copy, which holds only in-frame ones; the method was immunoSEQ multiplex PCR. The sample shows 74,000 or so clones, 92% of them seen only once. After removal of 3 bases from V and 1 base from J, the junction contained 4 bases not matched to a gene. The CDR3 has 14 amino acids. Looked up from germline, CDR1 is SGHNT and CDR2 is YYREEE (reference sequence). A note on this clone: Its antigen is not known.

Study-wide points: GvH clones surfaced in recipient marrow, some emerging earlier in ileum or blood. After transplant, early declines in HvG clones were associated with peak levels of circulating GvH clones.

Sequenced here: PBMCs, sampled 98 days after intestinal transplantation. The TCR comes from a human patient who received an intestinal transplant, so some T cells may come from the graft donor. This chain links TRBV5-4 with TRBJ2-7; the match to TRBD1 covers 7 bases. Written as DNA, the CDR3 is TGTGCCAGCAGCTCTAGGGGGCAATCCTACGAGCAGTACTTC. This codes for CASSSRGQSYEQYF.